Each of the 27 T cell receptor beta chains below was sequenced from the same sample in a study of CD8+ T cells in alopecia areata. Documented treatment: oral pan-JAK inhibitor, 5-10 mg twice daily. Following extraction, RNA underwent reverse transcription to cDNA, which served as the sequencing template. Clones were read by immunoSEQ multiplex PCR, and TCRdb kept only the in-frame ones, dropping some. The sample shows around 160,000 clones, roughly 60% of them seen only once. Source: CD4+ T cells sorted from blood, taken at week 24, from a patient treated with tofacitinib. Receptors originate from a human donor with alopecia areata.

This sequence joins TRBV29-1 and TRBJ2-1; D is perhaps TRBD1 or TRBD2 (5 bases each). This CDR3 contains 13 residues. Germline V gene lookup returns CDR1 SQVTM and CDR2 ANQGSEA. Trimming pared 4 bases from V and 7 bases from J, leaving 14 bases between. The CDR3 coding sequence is TGCAGCGTTGCCAGGGAGCGGCGGAATGAGCAGTTCTTC. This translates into CSVARERRNEQFF.

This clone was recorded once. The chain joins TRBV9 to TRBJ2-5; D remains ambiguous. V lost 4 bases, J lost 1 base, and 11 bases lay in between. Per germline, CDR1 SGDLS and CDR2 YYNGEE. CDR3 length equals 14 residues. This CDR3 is CASSPHVAQETQYF. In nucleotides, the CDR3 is TGTGCCAGCAGCCCCCATGTGGCCCAAGAGACCCAGTACTTC.

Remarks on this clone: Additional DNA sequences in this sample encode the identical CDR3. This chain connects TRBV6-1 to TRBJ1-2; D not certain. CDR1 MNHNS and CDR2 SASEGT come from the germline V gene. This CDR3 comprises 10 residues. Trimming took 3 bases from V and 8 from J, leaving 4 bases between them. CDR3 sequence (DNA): TGTGCCAGCAGTGAGCCCGGCTACACCTTC. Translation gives CASSEPGYTF.

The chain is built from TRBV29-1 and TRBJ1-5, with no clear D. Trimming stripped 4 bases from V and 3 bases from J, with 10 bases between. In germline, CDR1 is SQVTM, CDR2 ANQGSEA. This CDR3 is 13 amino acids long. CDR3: CSVVYSPNQPQHF. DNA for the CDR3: TGCAGCGTTGTCTACAGTCCCAATCAGCCCCAGCATTTT.

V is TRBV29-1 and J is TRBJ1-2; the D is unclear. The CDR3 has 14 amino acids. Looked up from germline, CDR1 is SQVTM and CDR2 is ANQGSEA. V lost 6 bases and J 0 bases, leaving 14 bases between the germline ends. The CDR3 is CSVPQPTTNYGYTF. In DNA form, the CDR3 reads TGCAGCGTCCCCCAACCAACAACTAACTATGGCTACACCTTC.

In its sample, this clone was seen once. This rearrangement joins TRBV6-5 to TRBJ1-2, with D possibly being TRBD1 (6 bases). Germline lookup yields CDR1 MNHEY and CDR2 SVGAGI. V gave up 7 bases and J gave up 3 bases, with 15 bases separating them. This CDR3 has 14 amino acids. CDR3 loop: CASISRTEDYGYTF. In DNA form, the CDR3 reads TGTGCCAGCATCTCTCGGACAGAGGACTATGGCTACACCTTC.

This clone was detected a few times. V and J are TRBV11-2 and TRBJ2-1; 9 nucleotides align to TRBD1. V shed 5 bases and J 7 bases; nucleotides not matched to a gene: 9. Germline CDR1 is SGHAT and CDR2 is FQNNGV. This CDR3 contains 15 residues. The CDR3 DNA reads TGTGCCAGCAGCCAAGACAGGGGGGAACTTAATGAGCAGTTCTTC. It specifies CASSQDRGELNEQFF. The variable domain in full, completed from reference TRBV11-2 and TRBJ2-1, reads EAGVAQSPRYKIIEKRQSVAFWCNPISGHATLYWYQQILGQGPKLLIQFQNNGVVDDSQLPKDRFSAERLKGVDSTLKIQPAKLEDSAVYLCASSQDRGELNEQFFGPGTRLTVL.

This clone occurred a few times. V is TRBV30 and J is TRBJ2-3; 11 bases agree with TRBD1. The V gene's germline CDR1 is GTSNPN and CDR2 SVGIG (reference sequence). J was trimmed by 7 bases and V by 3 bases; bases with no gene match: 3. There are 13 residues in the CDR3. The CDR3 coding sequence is TGTGCCTGGAGGGGGACAGGGGGACATACGCAGTATTTT. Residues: CAWRGTGGHTQYF.

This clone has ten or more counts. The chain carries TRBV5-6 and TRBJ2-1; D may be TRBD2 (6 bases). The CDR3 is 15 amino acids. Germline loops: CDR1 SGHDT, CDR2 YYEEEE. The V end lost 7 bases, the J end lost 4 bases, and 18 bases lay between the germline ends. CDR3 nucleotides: TGTGCCAGCCAACGGGGGACTGTAGTTTACAATGAGCAGTTCTTC. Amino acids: CASQRGTVVYNEQFF.

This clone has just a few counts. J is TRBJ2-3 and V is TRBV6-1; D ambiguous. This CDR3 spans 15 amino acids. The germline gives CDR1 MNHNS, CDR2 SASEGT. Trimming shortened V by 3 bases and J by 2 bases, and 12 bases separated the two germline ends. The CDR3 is CASSDTWAITDTQYF. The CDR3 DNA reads TGTGCCAGCAGTGATACTTGGGCCATCACAGATACGCAGTATTTT.

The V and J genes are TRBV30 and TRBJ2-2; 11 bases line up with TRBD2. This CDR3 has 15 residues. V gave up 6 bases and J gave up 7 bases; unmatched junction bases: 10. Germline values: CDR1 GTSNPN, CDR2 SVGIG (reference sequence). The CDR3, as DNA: TGTGCCTGCGCTCGACTAGCGGGGTGGGACGGGGAGCTGTTTTTT. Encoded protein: CACARLAGWDGELFF.

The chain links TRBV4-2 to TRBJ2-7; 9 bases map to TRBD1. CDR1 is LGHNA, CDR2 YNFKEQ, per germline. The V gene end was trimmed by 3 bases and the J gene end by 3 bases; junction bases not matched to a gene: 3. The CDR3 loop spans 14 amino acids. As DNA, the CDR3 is TGTGCCAGCAGCCAGGGACAGGGAGACTACGAGCAGTACTTC. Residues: CASSQGQGDYEQYF.

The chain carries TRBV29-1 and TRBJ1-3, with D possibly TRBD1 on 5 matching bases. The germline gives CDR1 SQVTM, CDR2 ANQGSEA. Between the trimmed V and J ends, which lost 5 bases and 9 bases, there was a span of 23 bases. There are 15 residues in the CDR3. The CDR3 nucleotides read TGCAGCGTTCGTAAGAGCGGGGACCCGGCGGGCACCATATATTTT. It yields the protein CSVRKSGDPAGTIYF. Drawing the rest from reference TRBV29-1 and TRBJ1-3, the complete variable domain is SAVISQKPSRDICQRGTSLTIQCQVDSQVTMMFWYRQQPGQSLTLIATANQGSEATYESGFVIDKFPISRPNLTFSTLTVSNMSPEDSSIYLCSVRKSGDPAGTIYFGEGSWLTVV.

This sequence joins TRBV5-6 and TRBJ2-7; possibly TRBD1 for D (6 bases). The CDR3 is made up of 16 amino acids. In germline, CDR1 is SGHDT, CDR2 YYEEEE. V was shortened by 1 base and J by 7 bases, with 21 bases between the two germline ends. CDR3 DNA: TGTGCCAGCAGCTTGTGGACAGTAAGGGCTCATATGGAGCAGTACTTC. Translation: CASSLWTVRAHMEQYF.

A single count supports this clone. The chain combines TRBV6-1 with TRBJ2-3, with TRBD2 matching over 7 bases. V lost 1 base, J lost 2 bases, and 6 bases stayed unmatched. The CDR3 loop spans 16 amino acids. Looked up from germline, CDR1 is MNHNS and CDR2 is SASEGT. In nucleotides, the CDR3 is TGTGCCAGCAGTGAAGGGGGAGGGCCCTTCACAGATACGCAGTATTTT. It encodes CASSEGGGPFTDTQYF.

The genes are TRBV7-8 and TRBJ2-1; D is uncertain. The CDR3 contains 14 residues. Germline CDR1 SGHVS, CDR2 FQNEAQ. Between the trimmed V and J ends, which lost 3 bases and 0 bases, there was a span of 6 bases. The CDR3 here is CASSFRSSYNEQFF. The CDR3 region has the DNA TGTGCCAGCAGCTTTAGGAGCTCCTACAATGAGCAGTTCTTC.

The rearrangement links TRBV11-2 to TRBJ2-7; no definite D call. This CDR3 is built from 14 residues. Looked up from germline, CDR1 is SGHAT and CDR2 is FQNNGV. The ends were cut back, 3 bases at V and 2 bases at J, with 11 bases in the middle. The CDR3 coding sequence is TGTGCCAGCAGCTTGTGGCAGCTAACCTACGAGCAGTACTTC. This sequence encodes CASSLWQLTYEQYF.

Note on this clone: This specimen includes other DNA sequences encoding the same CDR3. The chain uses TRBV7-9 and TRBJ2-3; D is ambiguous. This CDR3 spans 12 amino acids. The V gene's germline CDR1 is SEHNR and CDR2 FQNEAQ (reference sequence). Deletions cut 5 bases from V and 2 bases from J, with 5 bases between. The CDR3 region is CASSRITDTQYF. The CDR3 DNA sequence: TGTGCCAGCAGCAGGATCACAGATACGCAGTATTTT.

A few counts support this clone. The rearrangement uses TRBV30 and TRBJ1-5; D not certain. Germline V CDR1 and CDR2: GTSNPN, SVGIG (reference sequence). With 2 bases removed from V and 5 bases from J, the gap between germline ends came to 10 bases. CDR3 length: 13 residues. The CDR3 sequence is CAWSQDTYQPQHF. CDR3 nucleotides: TGTGCCTGGAGTCAAGATACCTATCAGCCCCAGCATTTT.

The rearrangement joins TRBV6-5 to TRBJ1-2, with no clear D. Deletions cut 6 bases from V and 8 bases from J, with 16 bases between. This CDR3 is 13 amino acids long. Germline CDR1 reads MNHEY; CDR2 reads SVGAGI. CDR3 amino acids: CASSPPARGGYTF. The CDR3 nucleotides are TGTGCCAGCAGCCCACCGGCCCGAGGAGGCTACACCTTC.

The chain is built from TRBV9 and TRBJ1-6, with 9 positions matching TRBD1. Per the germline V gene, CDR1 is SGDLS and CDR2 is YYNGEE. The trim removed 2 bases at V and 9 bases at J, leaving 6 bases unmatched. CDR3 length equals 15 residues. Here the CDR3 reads CASSVGQGNTSPLHF. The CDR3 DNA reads TGTGCCAGCAGCGTTGGACAGGGGAATACTTCACCCCTCCACTTT.

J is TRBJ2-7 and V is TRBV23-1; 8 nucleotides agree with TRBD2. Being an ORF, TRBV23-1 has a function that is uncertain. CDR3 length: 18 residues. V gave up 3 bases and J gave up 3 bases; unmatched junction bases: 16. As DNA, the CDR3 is TGCGCCAGCAGTCACCCCAGGCCATGGTTAGCGGGGCTCTACGAGCAGTACTTC. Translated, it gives CASSHPRPWLAGLYEQYF.

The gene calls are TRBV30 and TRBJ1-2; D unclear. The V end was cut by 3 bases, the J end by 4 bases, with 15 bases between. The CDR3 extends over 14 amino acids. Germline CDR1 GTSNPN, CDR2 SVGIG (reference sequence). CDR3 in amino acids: CAWRGQSGTYGYTF. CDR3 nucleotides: TGTGCCTGGAGGGGTCAATCAGGTACCTATGGCTACACCTTC.

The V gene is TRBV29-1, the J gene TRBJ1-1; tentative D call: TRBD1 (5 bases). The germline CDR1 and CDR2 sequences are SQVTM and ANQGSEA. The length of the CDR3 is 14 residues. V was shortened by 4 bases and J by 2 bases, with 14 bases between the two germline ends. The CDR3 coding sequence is TGCAGCGTTGTTGGCAGGGCCTCAAACACTGAAGCTTTCTTT. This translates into CSVVGRASNTEAFF.

The CDR3 loop is CASHRGRNTGELFF. CDR3 nucleotides: TGTGCCAGCCACAGGGGGCGAAACACCGGGGAGCTGTTTTTT. The chain is built from TRBV2 and TRBJ2-2, with 9 bases that match TRBD1. The trim removed 8 bases at V and 2 bases at J, leaving 3 bases unmatched. The length of the CDR3 is 14 residues. Germline CDR1 SNHLY, CDR2 FYNNEI.

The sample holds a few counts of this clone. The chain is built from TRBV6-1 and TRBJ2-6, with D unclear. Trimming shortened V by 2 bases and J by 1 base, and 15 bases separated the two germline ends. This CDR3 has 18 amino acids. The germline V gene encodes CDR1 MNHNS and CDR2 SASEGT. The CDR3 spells CASSELKGLISGANVLTF. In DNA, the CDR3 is TGTGCCAGCAGTGAATTGAAGGGTTTAATTTCTGGGGCCAACGTCCTGACTTTC.

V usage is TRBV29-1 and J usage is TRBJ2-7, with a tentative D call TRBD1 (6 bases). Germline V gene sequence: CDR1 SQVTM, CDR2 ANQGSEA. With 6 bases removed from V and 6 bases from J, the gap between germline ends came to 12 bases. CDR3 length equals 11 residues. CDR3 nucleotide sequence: TGCAGCGTCTTAACAGGGTCCGAGCAGTACTTC. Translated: CSVLTGSEQYF.